This TCR beta chain is drawn from a study of CD8 T cells in Susac syndrome (dated by TCRdb to between 2017 and 2020). Turning to the overall study: Among the Susac syndrome patients who were sequenced, clinically active disease was present in 5 or 6 and clinical remission was observed in about eight. At blood withdrawal, Susac syndrome patients were either therapy-naive, taking corticosteroids (in some cases with IVIg as well), or taking IVIg alone. The study used repertoire sequencing to test whether antigen drove CD8+ T cell activation and differentiation in Susac syndrome. Here is what the overall study found, with its caveats: In patients with Susac syndrome, the CD4+ T cell repertoire showed no detectable clonal expansion. The TCR sequencing and HLA analysis was acknowledged to have included a relatively small number of individuals.

RNA was extracted using the RNeasy kit, and about 0.45 to 1 ug of the RNA was reverse transcribed with random hexamers. The immunoSEQ multiplex PCR assay, which covers 54 Vbeta and 13 Jbeta segments, was used to amplify TCR beta CDR3 regions. PCR amplification bias was corrected using a synthetic template baseline for primer optimization and computational correction. The authors' analysis ran thus. Only productive sequences were kept, with reads annotated to V, D and J genes according to IMGT and analyzed in immunoSEQ Analyzer. Clonality was calculated as one minus the Shannon entropy normalized by log2 of the number of productive unique sequences. Public and private clones were assessed among the 100 most prevalent clones of each patient and control. A clone was defined as Susac-specific if it was absent from the healthy and MS cohorts, from 1052 published viral clones and from other ImmuneACCESS disease sequences. TCRdb reprocessed the public reads (quality trimming at Q25 with fastp, clone calling with MiXCR) and kept in-frame beta chains. Here each entry gathers all rows of one CDR3 protein and keeps the most common genes and DNA. TCRdb, not the original authors, processed these V and J calls. This sample is represented by approximately 160,000 distinct CDR3 sequences; roughly 95% of them were singletons. Jointly, the top ten make up roughly 0.12% of the sample.

Peripheral blood CD8+ and CD4+ T cells from healthy donors, Susac syndrome patients and multiple sclerosis patients were profiled by high-throughput TCR beta sequencing. Susac syndrome patients met recently defined diagnostic criteria for definite or probable disease. CD8+ TEMRA cells were enriched by FACS, while bulk CD8+ and CD4+ T cells were purified by magnetic negative isolation. Blood was drawn into EDTA tubes, processed within 24 hours, and PBMCs were isolated by density gradient centrifugation. PBMCs intended for TCR sequencing were cryopreserved in liquid nitrogen and were subsequently thawed in a 37 degrees C water bath. The sorted or isolated CD4+, CD8+ and CD8+ TEMRA cells had a purity of 90% or higher. V drops 4 bases and J drops 0 bases, leaving 12 bases in between. Looking up the germline V gene yields CDR1 SGDLS and CDR2 YYNGEE. The CDR3 covers 15 residues, taking in both the cysteine and the phenylalanine. Just CDR3 DNA is preserved here, 45 bases in frame from base 1.

A remark on this clonotype: The antigen it binds to is not known. Base qualities are missing; no much larger clone stands one base away.

This TCR was sampled from a human donor with Susac syndrome. Sequenced material: CD4+ T cells from PBMCs. The V and J genes are TRBV9 and TRBJ2-3, with a tentative D gene TRBD2 over 6 matching bases. Here the CDR3 is given as CASSFGGISTDTQYF. The nucleotides read TGTGCCAGCAGCTTCGGGGGAATTAGCACAGATACGCAGTATTTT.